This TCR beta chain emerged from a study of CD8 T cells in Susac syndrome (dated by TCRdb to about 2019). Regarding the study in general: Of the Susac syndrome patients who were sequenced, roughly 6 had clinically active disease and fewer than ten were in clinical remission. At blood withdrawal, Susac syndrome patients were therapy-naive, treated with corticosteroids (with IVIg additionally given to some), or treated with IVIg alone. Whether CD8+ T cell activation and differentiation in Susac syndrome was antigen driven was tested using repertoire sequencing. What the study reported, not specific to this receptor: The CD4+ T cell repertoire of patients with Susac syndrome showed no detectable clonal expansion. The number of individuals in the TCR sequencing and HLA analysis was acknowledged as relatively small.

Reading the germline V gene gives CDR1 SGHRS and CDR2 YFSETQ. V ends up 2 bases short and J 4 bases short, with an unmatched junction base count of 5. The CDR3 starts with the cysteine, ends with the phenylalanine, and has 15 residues. The CDR3 DNA has 45 bases and is translated from base 1. RNA was extracted with the RNeasy kit and roughly 0.45 to 1 ug was reverse transcribed using random hexamers. The immunoSEQ multiplex PCR assay, which covers 54 Vbeta and 13 Jbeta segments, was used to amplify TCR beta CDR3 regions. Bias from PCR amplification was corrected by using a synthetic template baseline for primer optimization and for computational correction. Regarding the original processing steps: Reads were assigned to V, D and J genes according to IMGT and analyzed in immunoSEQ Analyzer, with only productive sequences retained. Clonality was calculated as one minus the Shannon entropy normalized by log2 of the number of productive unique sequences. For each patient and control, public and private clones were evaluated among the 100 most prevalent clones. A clone was defined as Susac-specific if it was absent from the healthy and MS cohorts, from more than 850 published viral clones and from other ImmuneACCESS disease sequences. TCRdb itself trimmed the public reads at Q25 with fastp, ran MiXCR and retained productive beta chains. A single entry per CDR3 protein holds the most common genes and DNA from its merged rows. It is TCRdb's table, rather than the study itself, that gives the V and J calls and clone size. Here the sample has 150,000 to 200,000 distinct CDR3 sequences; roughly 95% occur a single time. About 0.12% of the sample is taken by the ten largest.

With regard to this clonotype: Its recognized antigen is unknown. Per-base qualities were not stored, and no clone one base away is much larger.

Peripheral blood CD8+ and CD4+ T cells from healthy donors, Susac syndrome patients and multiple sclerosis patients were profiled using high-throughput TCR beta sequencing. Susac syndrome patients met recently defined diagnostic criteria for definite or probable disease. Bulk CD8+ and CD4+ T cells were purified by magnetic negative isolation, while CD8+ TEMRA cells were enriched using FACS. Blood was collected in EDTA tubes and processed within 24 hours, with PBMCs isolated through density gradient centrifugation. PBMCs destined for TCR sequencing were cryopreserved in liquid nitrogen and later thawed in a 37 °C water bath. A purity of at least 90% was achieved for sorted or isolated CD4+, CD8+ and CD8+ TEMRA cells.

The sequence was collected from a human donor with Susac syndrome. The sample taken for sequencing was CD4+ T cells from PBMCs. Rearrangement joined TRBV5-1 to TRBJ2-5; 10 bases in the middle match TRBD2. The DNA reads as follows: TGCGCCAGCAGCTTCAGCGGGGGGGCCCGAGAGACCCAGTACTTC. It specifies CASSFSGGARETQYF.